These T cell receptor beta chains were read from a single sample in a study of T cell responses to AZD1222 COVID-19 vaccine. This table comes from immunoSEQ multiplex PCR, and its TCRdb copy is limited to in-frame clones, with some not included. In the table there are some 200,000 clones, 85% to 95% of which are singletons. The material sequenced was peripheral blood, taken 28 days after the second AZD1222 dose. Receptors originate from an adult who received the AZD1222 COVID-19 vaccine. The CDR3 runs from the conserved cysteine through the conserved F or W. Fields, in order: clone size, D gene, V gene, J gene, CDR3 protein, CDR3 DNA. The D gene is left open where the match is weak. Size values are once, few and many counts, or a class for expanded clones, and some rows have none.

abundance: -
d_gene: TRBD1
v_gene: TRBV5-4
j_gene: TRBJ1-2
CDR3aa: CASSWTGSTLGYTF
CDR3nt: TGTGCCAGCAGCTGGACAGGGTCGACGTTGGGCTACACCTTC

abundance: -
d_gene: TRBD2
v_gene: TRBV3-1/TRBV3-2
j_gene: TRBJ2-7
CDR3aa: CASSQSGGSSYEQYF
CDR3nt: TGTGCCAGCAGCCAAAGCGGGGGGAGCTCCTACGAGCAGTACTTC

abundance: -
d_gene: -
v_gene: TRBV12-3/TRBV12-4
j_gene: TRBJ2-5
CDR3aa: CASSLRGGETQYF
CDR3nt: TGTGCCAGCAGTTTAAGAGGCGGAGAGACCCAGTACTTC

abundance: -
d_gene: TRBD2
v_gene: TRBV7-9
j_gene: TRBJ2-5
CDR3aa: CASSPPGLAGKETQYF
CDR3nt: TGTGCCAGCAGCCCGCCGGGACTAGCGGGGAAAGAGACCCAGTACTTC

abundance: once
d_gene: TRBD1
v_gene: TRBV10-1
j_gene: TRBJ2-7
CDR3aa: CASRGQLSSYEQYF
CDR3nt: TGCGCCAGCAGGGGACAGTTGAGCTCCTACGAGCAGTACTTC

abundance: -
d_gene: -
v_gene: TRBV10-3
j_gene: TRBJ2-7
CDR3aa: CAISQFYEQYF
CDR3nt: TGTGCCATCAGCCAATTCTACGAGCAGTACTTC

abundance: -
d_gene: TRBD1
v_gene: TRBV19
j_gene: TRBJ1-2
CDR3aa: CASSITDRGLGYTF
CDR3nt: TGTGCCAGTAGTATAACGGACAGGGGGTTAGGCTACACCTTC

abundance: -
d_gene: -
v_gene: TRBV20-1
j_gene: TRBJ2-7
CDR3aa: CSATGAYEQYF
CDR3nt: TGCAGTGCTACAGGGGCCTACGAGCAGTACTTC

abundance: -
d_gene: TRBD1
v_gene: TRBV27
j_gene: TRBJ2-5
CDR3aa: CASSLRGTRTGQGTQYF
CDR3nt: TGTGCCAGCAGTCTCAGGGGGACCCGGACGGGGCAAGGGACCCAGTACTTC

abundance: few
d_gene: -
v_gene: TRBV4-1
j_gene: TRBJ1-1
CDR3aa: CASSQDGGGRYKAEAFF
CDR3nt: TGCGCCAGCAGCCAAGATGGCGGGGGGAGGTACAAGGCTGAAGCTTTCTTT

abundance: -
d_gene: -
v_gene: TRBV27
j_gene: TRBJ1-3
CDR3aa: CASSLFAGNTIYF
CDR3nt: TGTGCCAGCAGTTTATTTGCGGGAAACACCATATATTTT

abundance: -
d_gene: -
v_gene: TRBV19
j_gene: TRBJ2-2
CDR3aa: CASSRRGTNTGELFF
CDR3nt: TGTGCCAGTAGCCGGAGGGGAACTAACACCGGGGAGCTGTTTTTT

abundance: -
d_gene: TRBD2
v_gene: TRBV6-4
j_gene: TRBJ2-3
CDR3aa: CASSPNPGLRGADTQYF
CDR3nt: TGTGCCAGCAGCCCGAATCCGGGACTGCGGGGGGCAGATACGCAGTATTTT

abundance: -
d_gene: -
v_gene: TRBV6-4
j_gene: TRBJ2-3
CDR3aa: CASSEGDADTQYF
CDR3nt: TGTGCCAGCAGTGAAGGAGATGCAGATACGCAGTATTTT

abundance: -
d_gene: -
v_gene: TRBV7-2
j_gene: TRBJ2-2
CDR3aa: CASSFPSNTGELFF
CDR3nt: TGTGCCAGCAGCTTTCCCAGCAACACCGGGGAGCTGTTTTTT

abundance: -
d_gene: TRBD1
v_gene: TRBV7-8
j_gene: TRBJ2-7
CDR3aa: CASSLRTGGMPYEQYF
CDR3nt: TGTGCCAGCAGCCTAAGGACAGGGGGAATGCCCTACGAGCAGTACTTC

abundance: -
d_gene: -
v_gene: TRBV3-1/TRBV3-2
j_gene: TRBJ1-5
CDR3aa: CASSPSKNQPQHF
CDR3nt: TGTGCCAGCAGCCCCTCCAAGAATCAGCCCCAGCATTTT

abundance: -
d_gene: TRBD1
v_gene: TRBV7-3
j_gene: TRBJ2-1
CDR3aa: CASRPDRGSYNEQFF
CDR3nt: TGTGCCAGCAGGCCAGACAGGGGCTCCTACAATGAGCAGTTCTTC

abundance: -
d_gene: -
v_gene: TRBV19
j_gene: TRBJ1-5
CDR3aa: CASTPAGSDRVQPQHF
CDR3nt: TGTGCCAGTACCCCCGCCGGTTCGGACCGCGTACAGCCCCAGCATTTT

abundance: -
d_gene: -
v_gene: TRBV7-2
j_gene: TRBJ1-2
CDR3aa: CASSFGQGDGYTF
CDR3nt: TGTGCCAGCAGCTTCGGCCAGGGCGACGGCTACACCTTC

abundance: -
d_gene: -
v_gene: TRBV5-1
j_gene: TRBJ2-3
CDR3aa: CASSLNRGPDTQYF
CDR3nt: TGCGCCAGCAGCTTGAACCGGGGACCAGATACGCAGTATTTT

abundance: -
d_gene: -
v_gene: TRBV10-3
j_gene: TRBJ2-1
CDR3aa: CAISAEYNEQFF
CDR3nt: TGTGCCATCAGTGCCGAGTACAATGAGCAGTTCTTC

abundance: -
d_gene: -
v_gene: TRBV24-1
j_gene: TRBJ2-2
CDR3aa: CATSHLDGELFF
CDR3nt: TGTGCCACCAGCCACTTGGACGGGGAGCTGTTTTTT

abundance: -
d_gene: TRBD2
v_gene: TRBV5-5
j_gene: TRBJ2-7
CDR3aa: CASSGGGAGVSYEQYF
CDR3nt: TGTGCCAGCAGCGGGGGTGGTGCGGGGGTATCCTACGAGCAGTACTTC

abundance: -
d_gene: -
v_gene: TRBV19
j_gene: TRBJ1-4
CDR3aa: CASSSESGKLFF
CDR3nt: TGTGCCAGTAGTTCGGAAAGTGGAAAACTGTTTTTT

abundance: -
d_gene: -
v_gene: TRBV2
j_gene: TRBJ1-1
CDR3aa: CASSGQANTEAFF
CDR3nt: TGTGCCAGCAGTGGACAGGCTAACACTGAAGCTTTCTTT

abundance: -
d_gene: TRBD1
v_gene: TRBV5-1
j_gene: TRBJ2-5
CDR3aa: CASSIGTARQVETQYF
CDR3nt: TGCGCCAGCAGCATAGGGACAGCTCGGCAGGTGGAGACCCAGTACTTC

abundance: once
d_gene: -
v_gene: TRBV28
j_gene: TRBJ1-1
CDR3aa: CASSLRTVSSRAFF
CDR3nt: TGTGCCAGCAGTCTTAGGACAGTTAGTAGTAGAGCTTTCTTT

abundance: once
d_gene: TRBD1
v_gene: TRBV2
j_gene: TRBJ1-2
CDR3aa: CASSPGTGASF
CDR3nt: TGTGCCAGCAGTCCAGGGACAGGGGCTTCCTTC

abundance: few
d_gene: -
v_gene: TRBV6-1
j_gene: TRBJ1-1
CDR3aa: CASSEQGWVNTEAFF
CDR3nt: TGTGCCAGCAGTGAACAGGGGTGGGTGAACACTGAAGCTTTCTTT

abundance: -
d_gene: -
v_gene: TRBV15
j_gene: TRBJ2-3
CDR3aa: CATSTGRRVPDTQYF
CDR3nt: TGTGCCACCAGCACTGGGAGAAGGGTTCCAGATACGCAGTATTTT

abundance: -
d_gene: TRBD1
v_gene: TRBV10-2
j_gene: TRBJ2-5
CDR3aa: CASSGDDRGRGETQYF
CDR3nt: TGCGCCAGCAGTGGGGACGACAGGGGGCGGGGAGAGACCCAGTACTTC

abundance: once
d_gene: -
v_gene: TRBV7-8
j_gene: TRBJ2-2
CDR3aa: CASSSREAGELFF
CDR3nt: TGTGCCAGCAGCTCGAGGGAGGCCGGGGAGCTGTTTTTT

abundance: -
d_gene: -
v_gene: TRBV9
j_gene: TRBJ1-1
CDR3aa: CASSQGLGGTEAFF
CDR3nt: TGTGCCAGCAGCCAGGGCTTGGGGGGCACTGAAGCTTTCTTT

abundance: -
d_gene: TRBD2
v_gene: TRBV3-1/TRBV3-2
j_gene: TRBJ2-5
CDR3aa: CASSQGGLAGQETQYF
CDR3nt: TGTGCCAGCAGCCAAGGAGGACTAGCGGGCCAAGAGACCCAGTACTTC

abundance: -
d_gene: TRBD1
v_gene: TRBV29-1
j_gene: TRBJ1-2
CDR3aa: CSEKRAGGDGYTF
CDR3nt: TGCAGCGAAAAGCGGGCAGGGGGAGATGGCTACACCTTC

abundance: -
d_gene: -
v_gene: TRBV7-3
j_gene: TRBJ2-1
CDR3aa: CASSPPGREQFF
CDR3nt: TGTGCCAGCAGTCCCCCTGGGCGTGAGCAGTTCTTC

abundance: -
d_gene: TRBD2
v_gene: TRBV7-2
j_gene: TRBJ2-2
CDR3aa: CASSEGLAGTGELFF
CDR3nt: TGTGCCAGCAGCGAGGGACTAGCGGGCACCGGGGAGCTGTTTTTT

abundance: few
d_gene: -
v_gene: TRBV7-2
j_gene: TRBJ1-1
CDR3aa: CASRVGVGNTEAFF
CDR3nt: TGTGCCAGCAGGGTTGGAGTGGGGAACACTGAAGCTTTCTTT

abundance: -
d_gene: TRBD1
v_gene: TRBV5-4
j_gene: TRBJ1-2
CDR3aa: CASSQGQGYNYGYTF
CDR3nt: TGTGCCAGCAGCCAGGGACAGGGGTATAACTATGGCTACACCTTC

abundance: -
d_gene: -
v_gene: TRBV10-3
j_gene: TRBJ1-5
CDR3aa: CAISEFGPGGNQPQHF
CDR3nt: -

abundance: -
d_gene: TRBD1
v_gene: TRBV5-8
j_gene: TRBJ2-2
CDR3aa: CASSQRPGQGKGAGELFF
CDR3nt: TGTGCCAGCAGCCAGCGTCCGGGACAGGGGAAAGGGGCCGGGGAGCTGTTTTTT

abundance: -
d_gene: -
v_gene: TRBV9
j_gene: TRBJ1-5
CDR3aa: CASSPLGAPNQPQHF
CDR3nt: TGTGCCAGCAGCCCCCTCGGGGCGCCCAATCAGCCCCAGCATTTT

abundance: -
d_gene: TRBD1
v_gene: TRBV4-1
j_gene: TRBJ1-5
CDR3aa: CASSDPGGNNQPQHF
CDR3nt: TGCGCCAGCAGCGATCCAGGGGGCAACAATCAGCCCCAGCATTTT

abundance: -
d_gene: -
v_gene: TRBV14
j_gene: TRBJ1-2
CDR3aa: CASSQERHGYTF
CDR3nt: TGTGCCAGCAGCCAAGAACGCCATGGCTACACCTTC

abundance: -
d_gene: -
v_gene: TRBV5-1
j_gene: TRBJ1-3
CDR3aa: CASSLEGPNSSGNTIYF
CDR3nt: TGCGCCAGCAGCTTGGAGGGCCCCAACTCTTCTGGAAACACCATATATTTT

abundance: once
d_gene: -
v_gene: TRBV6-5
j_gene: TRBJ1-1
CDR3aa: CASSYDSGLTEAFF
CDR3nt: TGTGCCAGCAGTTACGATTCCGGTTTAACTGAAGCTTTCTTT

abundance: -
d_gene: -
v_gene: TRBV6-2/TRBV6-3
j_gene: TRBJ2-4
CDR3aa: CASSYAGVGNIQYF
CDR3nt: TGTGCCAGCAGTTACGCTGGGGTCGGGAACATTCAGTACTTC